The present T cell receptor beta chain was sequenced within a study of T cell clonotyping in hematopoietic cell transplantation. Study-wide context: Cytoreduction preceded collection of pretransplant recipient samples.

Broader study findings: CD4 and CD8 repertoire contributions could not be separated without sorting.

Details on this clone: Its antigen is not known.

The sample's time point: recipient sample about 28 days before transplant, after cytoreduction. Blood collection times were about day -28 and days 30, 100, 180 posttransplant. Sequencing used immunoSEQ multiplex PCR; TCRdb keeps in-frame clones, though not all of them. Among more than 25,000 clones listed, roughly 70% were seen once. V dropped 1 base and J dropped 0 bases, with 13 bases sitting between them. Germline V lookup: CDR1 SGHAT, CDR2 FQNNGV. This CDR3 region has 17 residues. The starting material was peripheral blood mononuclear cells, obtained before stem cell transplant. This TCR derives from a man between 45 and 60 years old with myelodysplastic syndrome. Some clones in this sample may be carry-over from other donors' samples. The chain combines TRBV11-2 with TRBJ1-3, with D maybe TRBD1 (5 bases). The DNA of the CDR3 is TGTGCCAGCAGCTTAGTGTGGGGGGACCGCTCTGGAAACACCATATATTTT. This encodes CASSLVWGDRSGNTIYF.